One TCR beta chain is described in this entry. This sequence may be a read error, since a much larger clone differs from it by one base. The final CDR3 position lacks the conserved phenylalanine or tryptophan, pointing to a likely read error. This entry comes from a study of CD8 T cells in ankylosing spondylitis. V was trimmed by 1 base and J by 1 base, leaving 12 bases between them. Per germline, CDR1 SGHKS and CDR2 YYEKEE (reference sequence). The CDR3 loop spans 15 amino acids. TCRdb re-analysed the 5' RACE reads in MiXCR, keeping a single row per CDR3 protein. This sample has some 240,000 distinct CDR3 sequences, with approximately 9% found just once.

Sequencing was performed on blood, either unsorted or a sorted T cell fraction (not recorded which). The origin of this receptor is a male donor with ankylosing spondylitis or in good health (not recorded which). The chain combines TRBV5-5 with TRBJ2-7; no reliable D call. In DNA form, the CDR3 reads TGTGCCAGCAGCTTGAGGTCCTGGGAATCCTACGAGCAGTACCTC. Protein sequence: CASSLRSWESYEQYL.